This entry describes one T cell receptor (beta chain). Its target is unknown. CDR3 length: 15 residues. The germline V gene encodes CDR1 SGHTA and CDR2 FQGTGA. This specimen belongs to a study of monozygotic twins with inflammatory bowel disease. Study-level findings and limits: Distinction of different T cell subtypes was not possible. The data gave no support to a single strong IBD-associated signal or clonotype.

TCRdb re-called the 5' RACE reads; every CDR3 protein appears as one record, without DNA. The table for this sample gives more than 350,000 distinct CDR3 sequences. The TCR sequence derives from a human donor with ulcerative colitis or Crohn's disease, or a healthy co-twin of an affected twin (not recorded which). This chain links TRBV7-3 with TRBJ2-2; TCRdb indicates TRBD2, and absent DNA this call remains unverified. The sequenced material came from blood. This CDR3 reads CASSLSPLEDGELFF.